This T cell receptor beta chain was observed in a study of identical twins. V dropped 4 bases and J dropped 3; count of bases not matched to a gene: 12. This CDR3 spans 17 amino acids. Germline assignment: CDR1 SGHRS and CDR2 YFSETQ. Healthy Caucasians, and only they, were the donors. MiXCR, run by TCRdb on the 5' RACE reads, gives a single entry per CDR3 protein. Here the sample spans fewer than 550,000 distinct CDR3 sequences, roughly 15% being singletons. This sample was also put to use in a study of yellow fever vaccine responses in identical twins. Turning to that study: In identical twins, vaccine T cell responses appeared partly shared and partly individual.

The receptor was derived from a woman aged 18 to 35 in good health. The chain uses TRBV5-1 and TRBJ2-7; TRBD2 matches 11 bases. Sequenced input: CD4+ T cells sorted from blood. CDR3 DNA sequence: TGCGCCAGCAGCAGATTACCCGGGACTAGCGGAAACTACGAGCAGTACTTC. Translated, it gives CASSRLPGTSGNYEQYF.